This T cell receptor beta chain came from a study of T cell responses to AZD1222 COVID-19 vaccine (dated by TCRdb to the early 2020s). Turning to the overall study: Because spike-specific TCR depth and breadth did not differ between the two schedules, AZD1222 recipients who got a second dose at roughly 4 weeks were pooled with those who got a second dose at roughly 12 weeks. A total of 230 to 250 trial participants underwent TCR sequencing, of whom about 210 had received two doses of AZD1222 and 26 had received two doses of the MenACWY control vaccine. Enrollment into the trials was organized by age into subgroups of 18-55, 56-69 and 70-plus years, and those subgroups contained around 150, 28 and 57 TCR-sequenced participants, respectively.

Study-wide findings and limitations: Most participants were white British and females outnumbered males, and the authors suggested that clonal diversity may have been underestimated. The 56-69-year group was small, and its depth increase did not reach significance, likely because of low power. Nearly half of unique spike-specific TCRs reportedly recognized epitopes outside regions mutated in the B.1.351 and B.1.1.7 variants. CD4 TCRs associated with the vaccine covered the entire spike protein, and the dominant responses were in regions 160-218 and 743-854. After two AZD1222 doses, both the breadth and the depth of spike-specific TCRs were significantly higher than at day 0 and than in MenACWY recipients. Conclusions about previously exposed vaccinees are limited because only a handful of AZD1222 recipients were SARS-CoV-2 seropositive at baseline. No day 14 peak-response samples were available, so repertoires were characterized only after the peak T cell response.

Reading the germline V gene (reference sequence) gives CDR1 GTSNPN and CDR2 SVGIG. The V and J ends are trimmed by 5 bases and 4 bases, leaving 12 bases between them. The CDR3 starts with the cysteine, ends with the phenylalanine, and has 13 residues. Just the 39-base CDR3 DNA is kept, in frame starting at base 1. Turning to this clone: The target of this receptor is not known. No base quality values were provided; no much bigger clone lies one nucleotide off.

Per the publication, the time point label means: baseline before first vaccination. Vaccinee samples were obtained from the UK trials COV001 and COV002, which included a single-blind randomized controlled phase 2/3 trial of AZD1222 (ChAdOx1 nCoV-19) in healthy adults. For TCRbeta chain sequencing, PBMC samples from trial participants were taken at day 0 and at day 28 after the second dose. The CDR3 regions of human TCRbeta chains were analyzed by immunosequencing. In the authors' own workflow: Repertoire TCRs were matched against a reference library of SARS-CoV-2-specific TCRs generated with the MIRA antigen-specificity platform. Breadth meant the fraction of unique TCRs that were SARS-CoV-2-associated, whereas depth meant the fraction of total T cells that were SARS-CoV-2-associated. Using the MIRA data, each spike-specific TCR was assigned both to the spike region to which the TCR was reactive and to a CD4 or CD8 class. Log10-transformed breadth and depth values were compared by one-way ANOVA with Sidak's multiple comparisons tests. TCRdb holds this immuneACCESS table with in-frame rearrangements only. Some clones are missing; in checked studies, unresolved V genes explain under half, and the rest has no known cause. V and J calls and clone size are copied from that table; D and trimming were computed from the DNA. The sample has around 89,000 clones on record, approximately 91% of them singletons. Of the sample, 22% falls within the top ten clones.

The sequence derives from an adult in good health. The V and J genes are TRBV30 and TRBJ1-5, with a tentative D gene TRBD1 over 5 matching bases. The sequencing here drew on peripheral blood, taken on day 0 of AZD1222 vaccination. The nucleotides read TGTGCCTGGGCGAAACAGGCTAATCAGCCCCAGCATTTT. It translates to CAWAKQANQPQHF.